A selection of T cell receptor beta chains follows, all from one sample in a study of human T cells and chemical hapten exposure. MiXCR was run by TCRdb on the RACE reads, yielding one entry per CDR3 protein. The sample has 350,000 to 400,000 distinct CDR3 sequences; around 5.5% are singletons. Sequencing was performed on whole blood, taken in connection with sensitization to the hapten diphenylcyclopropenone (DPC). The source of these receptors is a woman aged 50 to 65 with alopecia areata. Some clones in this sample may be carry-over from other donors' samples. Each CDR3 is given with its conserved first and last residue. The order of the fields is V gene, clone size, J gene, D gene, CDR3 DNA, CDR3 protein. D genes are given only for firm matches. Some rows have no size entry. The others give once, few or many, or a class for an expanded clone.

v_gene: TRBV20-1
abundance: -
j_gene: TRBJ2-3
d_gene: -
CDR3nt: TGCAGTGCAAGAGGACAACGGGCAGATACGCAGTATTTT
CDR3aa: CSARGQRADTQYF

v_gene: TRBV6-2/TRBV6-3
abundance: many
j_gene: TRBJ2-3
d_gene: -
CDR3nt: TGTGCCAGCAGAAAGGACAAATACACAGATACGCAGTATTTT
CDR3aa: CASRKDKYTDTQYF

v_gene: TRBV12-3/TRBV12-4
abundance: few
j_gene: TRBJ1-2
d_gene: -
CDR3nt: TGTGCCAGCAGTTTTGGAGGGGGGGATCGCGGCTACACCTTC
CDR3aa: CASSFGGGDRGYTF

v_gene: TRBV4-2
abundance: few
j_gene: TRBJ1-1
d_gene: -
CDR3nt: TGTGCCAGCAGCCAAGATAGGTCACAGGGTCGAGGGGGGGCTTTCTTT
CDR3aa: CASSQDRSQGRGGAFF

v_gene: TRBV11-2
abundance: many
j_gene: TRBJ2-7
d_gene: -
CDR3nt: TGTGCCAGCAGCCCCCGGTCTGGGGTTGAGCAGTACTTC
CDR3aa: CASSPRSGVEQYF

v_gene: TRBV2
abundance: -
j_gene: TRBJ1-4
d_gene: -
CDR3nt: TGTGCCAGCACATGGGTTCGCGAGGAAAAACTGTTTTTT
CDR3aa: CASTWVREEKLFF

v_gene: TRBV20-1
abundance: few
j_gene: TRBJ2-1
d_gene: -
CDR3nt: TGCAGTGCTAGAGAAGTTAGCTCCTACAATGAGCAGTTCTTC
CDR3aa: CSAREVSSYNEQFF

v_gene: TRBV28
abundance: many
j_gene: TRBJ2-1
d_gene: -
CDR3nt: TGTGCCAGCAGTGAGGGGACGAGCTCCTACAATGAGCAGTTCTTC
CDR3aa: CASSEGTSSYNEQFF

v_gene: TRBV18
abundance: many
j_gene: TRBJ2-1
d_gene: TRBD2
CDR3nt: TGTGCCAGCTCACCACCGCCGGGAGGGCCCTCCTACAATGAGCAGTTCTTC
CDR3aa: CASSPPPGGPSYNEQFF

v_gene: TRBV7-9
abundance: -
j_gene: TRBJ1-5
d_gene: TRBD1
CDR3nt: TGTGCCAGCAGCTTCGGACAGGGGGGGACTCAGCCCCAGCATTTT
CDR3aa: CASSFGQGGTQPQHF

v_gene: TRBV12-3/TRBV12-4
abundance: many
j_gene: TRBJ2-3
d_gene: -
CDR3nt: TGTGCCAGCAGTACGACTGGGACAGATACGCAGTATTTT
CDR3aa: CASSTTGTDTQYF

v_gene: TRBV5-1
abundance: many
j_gene: TRBJ1-1
d_gene: -
CDR3nt: TGCGCCAGCAGCTTGGCCGCAGGAGCGAACACTGAAGCTTTCTTT
CDR3aa: CASSLAAGANTEAFF

v_gene: TRBV7-2
abundance: many
j_gene: TRBJ2-2
d_gene: TRBD1
CDR3nt: TGTGCCAGCAGCCGGGACAGGGTCGTAACCGGGGAGCTGTTTTTT
CDR3aa: CASSRDRVVTGELFF

v_gene: TRBV2
abundance: few
j_gene: TRBJ1-2
d_gene: -
CDR3nt: TGTGCCAGCATAGACCGGGCGAACTATGGCTACACCTTC
CDR3aa: CASIDRANYGYTF

v_gene: TRBV18
abundance: -
j_gene: TRBJ2-1
d_gene: -
CDR3nt: TGTGCCAGCTCACCTTACGGGATGGGAGATGAGCAGTTCTTC
CDR3aa: CASSPYGMGDEQFF

v_gene: TRBV29-1
abundance: many
j_gene: TRBJ2-1
d_gene: -
CDR3nt: TGCAGCGTTGAACTCCCAAATGAGCAGTTCTTC
CDR3aa: CSVELPNEQFF

v_gene: TRBV7-6
abundance: few
j_gene: TRBJ2-7
d_gene: -
CDR3nt: TGTGCCAGCAGCTTAAACGTAGGGGACGAGCAGTACTTC
CDR3aa: CASSLNVGDEQYF

v_gene: TRBV27
abundance: many
j_gene: TRBJ2-7
d_gene: -
CDR3nt: TGTGCCAGCAGTTTATCGGCCGGGGGCGAGCAGTACTTC
CDR3aa: CASSLSAGGEQYF

v_gene: TRBV27
abundance: many
j_gene: TRBJ2-7
d_gene: -
CDR3nt: TGTGCCACAGGCCCCGGGGGTCTGGGCTACGAGCAGTACTTC
CDR3aa: CATGPGGLGYEQYF

v_gene: TRBV12-3/TRBV12-4
abundance: many
j_gene: TRBJ2-3
d_gene: -
CDR3nt: TGTGCCAGCAGTGGAGATACGCAGTATTTT
CDR3aa: CASSGDTQYF

v_gene: TRBV2
abundance: few
j_gene: TRBJ1-1
d_gene: -
CDR3nt: TGTGCCAGCACCAAACTGGACAGTTTGAACACTGAAGCTTTCTTT
CDR3aa: CASTKLDSLNTEAFF

v_gene: TRBV27
abundance: many
j_gene: TRBJ2-2
d_gene: -
CDR3nt: TGTGCCAGCAGCTCGGGGGCCGGGGAGCTGTTTTTT
CDR3aa: CASSSGAGELFF

v_gene: TRBV27
abundance: many
j_gene: TRBJ2-3
d_gene: TRBD2
CDR3nt: TGTGCCAGCAGTTTGATGGGGAGCGGGAGGCAGTATTTT
CDR3aa: CASSLMGSGRQYF

v_gene: TRBV7-8
abundance: -
j_gene: TRBJ1-5
d_gene: -
CDR3nt: TGTGCCAGCAGCTCCCAGGGCGACCAGCCCCAGCATTTT
CDR3aa: CASSSQGDQPQHF

v_gene: TRBV29-1
abundance: few
j_gene: TRBJ2-7
d_gene: -
CDR3nt: TGCAGCGTTGAACATTCCTACGAGCAGTACTTC
CDR3aa: CSVEHSYEQYF

v_gene: TRBV6-5
abundance: -
j_gene: TRBJ2-7
d_gene: TRBD1
CDR3nt: TGTGCCAGCAGTGGGCTCCGGGACAGGGGCTCCTACGAGCAGTACTTC
CDR3aa: CASSGLRDRGSYEQYF

v_gene: TRBV27
abundance: -
j_gene: TRBJ2-3
d_gene: -
CDR3nt: TGTGCCAGCTCCGCCCGGGGGCAAACGCAGTATTTT
CDR3aa: CASSARGQTQYF

v_gene: TRBV2
abundance: few
j_gene: TRBJ1-1
d_gene: -
CDR3nt: TGTGCCAGCACTACAGGGTTTAACACTGAAGCTTTCTTT
CDR3aa: CASTTGFNTEAFF

v_gene: TRBV3-1
abundance: -
j_gene: TRBJ2-7
d_gene: -
CDR3nt: TGTGCCAGCAGCCACACAAGGGGGTACGAGCAGTACTTC
CDR3aa: CASSHTRGYEQYF

v_gene: TRBV28
abundance: few
j_gene: TRBJ2-7
d_gene: -
CDR3nt: TGTGCCAGCAGTTTATGGCAGAGCTCCTACGAGCAGTACTTC
CDR3aa: CASSLWQSSYEQYF

v_gene: TRBV9
abundance: many
j_gene: TRBJ2-1
d_gene: TRBD2
CDR3nt: TGTGCCAGCAGCCTAGGGGCTAGCGGGATGGAGGGTGAGCAGTTCTTC
CDR3aa: CASSLGASGMEGEQFF

v_gene: TRBV29-1
abundance: many
j_gene: TRBJ2-3
d_gene: -
CDR3nt: TGCAGCGTTGAGGGCTACACAGATACGCAGTATTTT
CDR3aa: CSVEGYTDTQYF

v_gene: TRBV6-4
abundance: few
j_gene: TRBJ2-1
d_gene: TRBD2
CDR3nt: TGTGCCAGCAGTGAGGGTCTAGCGGGAGAGGATGAGCAGTTCTTC
CDR3aa: CASSEGLAGEDEQFF

v_gene: TRBV10-3
abundance: many
j_gene: TRBJ2-3
d_gene: -
CDR3nt: TGTGCCATCAGTGCCTCGGGGTTGACAGATACGCAGTATTTT
CDR3aa: CAISASGLTDTQYF

v_gene: TRBV5-1
abundance: -
j_gene: TRBJ1-1
d_gene: -
CDR3nt: TGCGCCAGCAGCTTGGAGACGGTATTGAACACTGAAGCTTTCTTT
CDR3aa: CASSLETVLNTEAFF

v_gene: TRBV20-1
abundance: many
j_gene: TRBJ2-7
d_gene: -
CDR3nt: TGCAGTACCTATGCGGGCCTCTCGCCCGAGCAGTACTTC
CDR3aa: CSTYAGLSPEQYF

v_gene: TRBV7-8
abundance: many
j_gene: TRBJ2-3
d_gene: -
CDR3nt: TGTGCCAGCAGCGTGACAGCCGCTCCAAGCACAGATACGCAGTATTTT
CDR3aa: CASSVTAAPSTDTQYF

v_gene: TRBV29-1
abundance: many
j_gene: TRBJ2-1
d_gene: -
CDR3nt: TGCAGCGTTGGAGATGTCGGATTTGAGCAGTTCTTC
CDR3aa: CSVGDVGFEQFF

v_gene: TRBV7-2
abundance: many
j_gene: TRBJ2-3
d_gene: TRBD2
CDR3nt: TGTGCCAGCAGCTCCATAGCGGGGACAGATACGCAGTATTTT
CDR3aa: CASSSIAGTDTQYF

v_gene: TRBV18
abundance: many
j_gene: TRBJ2-3
d_gene: TRBD2
CDR3nt: TGTGCCAGCTCACCACCGTCGGCGGGGGGCCTCACAGATACGCAGTATTTT
CDR3aa: CASSPPSAGGLTDTQYF

v_gene: TRBV27
abundance: many
j_gene: TRBJ2-7
d_gene: -
CDR3nt: TGTGCCAGCAGTTCGGCCGGAAACAGCTACGAGCAGTACTTC
CDR3aa: CASSSAGNSYEQYF

v_gene: TRBV30
abundance: few
j_gene: TRBJ2-7
d_gene: -
CDR3nt: TGTGCCTGGACCTCCCTCGCCCCCCCCACAGGGACCCCGACCTACGAGCAGTACTTC
CDR3aa: CAWTSLAPPTGTPTYEQYF

v_gene: TRBV12-3/TRBV12-4
abundance: -
j_gene: TRBJ1-5
d_gene: -
CDR3nt: TGTGCCAGCAGGCTTGGAGGGTCTAGCAATCAGCCCCAGCATTTT
CDR3aa: CASRLGGSSNQPQHF

v_gene: TRBV20-1
abundance: -
j_gene: TRBJ1-2
d_gene: -
CDR3nt: TGCAGTGCTAGGGGGGGTAGTGGCTACACCTTC
CDR3aa: CSARGGSGYTF

v_gene: TRBV12-5
abundance: -
j_gene: TRBJ2-3
d_gene: -
CDR3nt: TGTGCTAGTGGTTTACGAGATACGCAGTATTTT
CDR3aa: CASGLRDTQYF

v_gene: TRBV20-1
abundance: many
j_gene: TRBJ2-7
d_gene: -
CDR3nt: TGCAGTGCCCCCCAAAAGAGCTACGAGCAGTACTTC
CDR3aa: CSAPQKSYEQYF

v_gene: TRBV7-9
abundance: -
j_gene: TRBJ2-1
d_gene: TRBD1
CDR3nt: TGTGCCAGCGGACAGGGGACCTACAATGAGCAGTTCTTC
CDR3aa: CASGQGTYNEQFF

v_gene: TRBV7-8
abundance: many
j_gene: TRBJ1-6
d_gene: -
CDR3nt: TGTGCCAGCAGGCCGCCCAGGGGAGTTCGGTCACCCCTCCACTTT
CDR3aa: CASRPPRGVRSPLHF